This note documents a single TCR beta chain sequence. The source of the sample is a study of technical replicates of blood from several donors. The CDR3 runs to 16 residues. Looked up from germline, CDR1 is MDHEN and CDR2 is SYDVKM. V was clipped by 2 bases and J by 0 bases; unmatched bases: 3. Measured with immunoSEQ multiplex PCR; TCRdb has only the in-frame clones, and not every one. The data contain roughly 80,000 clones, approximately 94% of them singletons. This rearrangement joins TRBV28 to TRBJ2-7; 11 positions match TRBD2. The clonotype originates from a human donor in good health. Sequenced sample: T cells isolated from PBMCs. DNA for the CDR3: TGTGCCAGCAGTTTAGGTGGGACTAGCGGCTCCTACGAGCAGTACTTC. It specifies CASSLGGTSGSYEQYF.